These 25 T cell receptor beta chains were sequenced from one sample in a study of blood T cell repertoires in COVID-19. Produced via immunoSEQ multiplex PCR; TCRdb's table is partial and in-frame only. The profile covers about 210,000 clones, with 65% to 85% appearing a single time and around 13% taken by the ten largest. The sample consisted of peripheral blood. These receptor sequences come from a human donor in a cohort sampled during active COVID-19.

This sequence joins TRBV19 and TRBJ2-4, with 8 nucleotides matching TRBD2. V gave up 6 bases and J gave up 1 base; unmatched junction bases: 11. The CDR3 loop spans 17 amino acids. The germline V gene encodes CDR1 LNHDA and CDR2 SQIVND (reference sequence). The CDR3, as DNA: TGTGCCAGTAGCCTCAGCGGGGGAGGGCTGGCCAAAAACATTCAGTACTTC. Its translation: CASSLSGGGLAKNIQYF. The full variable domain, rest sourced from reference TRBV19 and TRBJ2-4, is DGGITQSPKYLFRKEGQNVTLSCEQNLNHDAMYWYRQDPGQGLRLIYYSQIVNDFQKGDIAEGYSVSREKKESFPLTVTSAQKNPTAFYLCASSLSGGGLAKNIQYFGAGTRLSVL.

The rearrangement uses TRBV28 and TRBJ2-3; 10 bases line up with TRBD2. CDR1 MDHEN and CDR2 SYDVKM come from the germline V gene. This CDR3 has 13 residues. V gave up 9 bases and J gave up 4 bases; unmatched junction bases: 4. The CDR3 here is CASKRGGADTQYF. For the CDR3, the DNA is TGTGCCAGTAAGCGGGGGGGCGCAGATACGCAGTATTTT.

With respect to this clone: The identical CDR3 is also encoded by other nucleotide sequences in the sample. The CDR3 loop reads CASSRTGFGNQPQHF. In DNA form, the CDR3 reads TGTGCCAGCAGTCGGACAGGGTTTGGCAATCAGCCCCAGCATTTT. The chain is built from TRBV6-2 or TRBV6-3 and TRBJ1-5; 8 nucleotides line up with TRBD1. J gave up 2 bases and V 5 bases, and 5 bases lay outside the gene matches. Germline CDR1 reads MNHEY; CDR2 reads SVGEGT. This CDR3 spans 15 amino acids.

The CDR3 reads CASSLGQFYEQYF. Written as DNA, the CDR3 is TGTGCCAGCAGTCTCGGACAGTTCTACGAGCAGTACTTC. V usage is TRBV12-3 or TRBV12-4 and J usage is TRBJ2-7; TRBD1 is a possible D gene (6 bases). The germline V and J ends were trimmed by 5 bases and 3 bases, with 11 bases remaining between them. The CDR3 consists of 13 residues.

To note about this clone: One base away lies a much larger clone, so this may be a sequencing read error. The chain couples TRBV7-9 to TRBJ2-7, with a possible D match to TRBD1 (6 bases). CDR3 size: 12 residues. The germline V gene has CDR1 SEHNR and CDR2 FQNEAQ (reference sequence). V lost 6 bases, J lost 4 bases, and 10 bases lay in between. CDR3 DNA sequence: TGTGCCAGCAGTTTGGGGGCATACGAGCAGTACTTC. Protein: CASSLGAYEQYF.

The DNA of the CDR3 is TGCGCCAGCAGCCAAGATTTGGGGCTGGATGCTAACTATGGCTACACCTTC. It codes for CASSQDLGLDANYGYTF. The V call is TRBV4-3, the J call TRBJ1-2; D perhaps matches TRBD1 (5 bases). Germline-derived CDR1 and CDR2 are LGHNA and YSLEER. V gave up 0 bases and J gave up 0 bases, with 14 bases separating them. The CDR3 spans 17 residues.

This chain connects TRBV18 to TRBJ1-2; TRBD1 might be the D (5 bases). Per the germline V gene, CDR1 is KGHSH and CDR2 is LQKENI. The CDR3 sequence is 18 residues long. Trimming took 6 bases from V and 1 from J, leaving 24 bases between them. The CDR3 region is CASSPISRDHSINYGYTF. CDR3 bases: TGTGCCAGCTCCCCTATCTCCAGGGATCACTCTATTAACTATGGCTACACCTTC.

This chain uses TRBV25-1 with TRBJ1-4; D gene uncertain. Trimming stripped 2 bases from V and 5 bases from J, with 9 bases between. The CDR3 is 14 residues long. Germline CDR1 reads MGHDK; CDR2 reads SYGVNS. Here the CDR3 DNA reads TGTGCCAGCAGTGAAAAGCGAAAAAATGAAAAACTGTTTTTT. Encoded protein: CASSEKRKNEKLFF.

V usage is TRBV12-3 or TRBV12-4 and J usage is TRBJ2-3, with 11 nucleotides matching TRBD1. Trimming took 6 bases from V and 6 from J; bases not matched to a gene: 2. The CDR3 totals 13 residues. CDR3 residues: CASSWDRGDTQYF. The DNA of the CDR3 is TGTGCCAGCAGCTGGGACAGGGGGGATACGCAGTATTTT.

Written as DNA, the CDR3 is TGTGCCAGCAGCTACTCCGACAGGGCCCATGAGCAGTTCTTC. Translation: CASSYSDRAHEQFF. V usage is TRBV5-4 and J usage is TRBJ2-1; 7 nucleotides agree with TRBD1. Germline CDR1 is SGHNT and CDR2 is YYREEE (reference sequence). With 3 bases clipped from V and 8 bases from J, the junction kept 8 bases outside the gene matches. The CDR3 is 14 amino acids.

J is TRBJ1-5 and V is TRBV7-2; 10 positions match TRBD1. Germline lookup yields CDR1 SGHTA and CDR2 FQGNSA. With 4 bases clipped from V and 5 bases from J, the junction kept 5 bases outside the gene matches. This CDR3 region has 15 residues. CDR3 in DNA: TGTGCCAGCAGCTACCGGGACAGGGGAGATCAGCCCCAGCATTTT. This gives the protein CASSYRDRGDQPQHF.

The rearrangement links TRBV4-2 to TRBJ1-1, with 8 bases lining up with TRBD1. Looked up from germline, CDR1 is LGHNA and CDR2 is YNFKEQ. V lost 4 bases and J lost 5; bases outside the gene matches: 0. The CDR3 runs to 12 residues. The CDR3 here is CASSRDRTEAFF. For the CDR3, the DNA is TGTGCCAGCAGCCGGGACAGGACTGAAGCTTTCTTT.

CDR3 sequence (DNA): TGTGCCAGCTCACCCCTCGCTAGGGAGAGCACAGATACGCAGTATTTT. Translation: CASSPLARESTDTQYF. V gene TRBV18 combines with J gene TRBJ2-3; possible D gene TRBD2, 5 bases. The CDR3 has 16 residues. Looked up from germline, CDR1 is KGHSH and CDR2 is LQKENI. Trimming shortened V by 3 bases and J by 0 bases, and 13 bases separated the two germline ends.

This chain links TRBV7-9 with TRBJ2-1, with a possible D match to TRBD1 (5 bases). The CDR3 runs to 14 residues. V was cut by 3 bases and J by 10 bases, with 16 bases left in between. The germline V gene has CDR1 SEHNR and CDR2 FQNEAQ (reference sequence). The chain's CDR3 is CASSLGPALGEQFF. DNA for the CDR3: TGTGCCAGCAGCTTGGGGCCTGCACTTGGGGAGCAGTTCTTC.

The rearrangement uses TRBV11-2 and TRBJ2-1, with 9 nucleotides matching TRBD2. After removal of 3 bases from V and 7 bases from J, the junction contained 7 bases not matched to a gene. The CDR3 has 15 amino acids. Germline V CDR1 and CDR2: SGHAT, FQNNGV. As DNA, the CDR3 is TGTGCCAGCAGCTTCGCGGGAGGGATTTATAATGAGCAGTTCTTC. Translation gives CASSFAGGIYNEQFF.

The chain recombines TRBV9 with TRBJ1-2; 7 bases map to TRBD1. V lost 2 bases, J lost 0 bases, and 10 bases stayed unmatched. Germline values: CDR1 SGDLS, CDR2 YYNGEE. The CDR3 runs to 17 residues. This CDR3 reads CASSVSAGTVTNYGYTF. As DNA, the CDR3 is TGTGCCAGCAGCGTTTCCGCCGGGACAGTGACTAACTATGGCTACACCTTC.

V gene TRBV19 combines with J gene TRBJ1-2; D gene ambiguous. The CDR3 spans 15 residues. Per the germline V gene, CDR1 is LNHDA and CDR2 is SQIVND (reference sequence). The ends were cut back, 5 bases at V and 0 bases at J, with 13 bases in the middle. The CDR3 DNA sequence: TGTGCCAGTAGTCCGGGCCGGGAGTCTAACTATGGCTACACCTTC. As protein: CASSPGRESNYGYTF.

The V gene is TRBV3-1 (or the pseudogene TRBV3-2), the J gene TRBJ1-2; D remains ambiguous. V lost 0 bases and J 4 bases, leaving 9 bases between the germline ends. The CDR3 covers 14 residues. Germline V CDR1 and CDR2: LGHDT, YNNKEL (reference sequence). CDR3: CASSQDRPRYGYTF. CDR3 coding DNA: TGTGCCAGCAGCCAAGACAGGCCCCGCTATGGCTACACCTTC.

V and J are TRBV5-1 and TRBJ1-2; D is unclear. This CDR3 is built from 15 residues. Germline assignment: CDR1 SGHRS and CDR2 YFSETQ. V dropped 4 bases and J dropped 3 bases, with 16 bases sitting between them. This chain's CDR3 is CASSASPYRDYGYTF. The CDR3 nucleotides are TGCGCCAGCAGCGCCAGCCCCTACAGAGACTATGGCTACACCTTC.

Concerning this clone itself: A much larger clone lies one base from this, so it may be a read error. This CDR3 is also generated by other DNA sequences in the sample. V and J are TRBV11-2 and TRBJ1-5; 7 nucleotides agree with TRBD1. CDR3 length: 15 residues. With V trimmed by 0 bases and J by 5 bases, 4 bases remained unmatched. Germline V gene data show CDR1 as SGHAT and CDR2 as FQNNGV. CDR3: CASSLESGGHQPQHF. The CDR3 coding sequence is TGTGCCAGCAGCTTAGAATCAGGGGGGCATCAGCCCCAGCATTTT. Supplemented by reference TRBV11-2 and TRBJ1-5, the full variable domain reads EAGVAQSPRYKIIEKRQSVAFWCNPISGHATLYWYQQILGQGPKLLIQFQNNGVVDDSQLPKDRFSAERLKGVDSTLKIQPAKLEDSAVYLCASSLESGGHQPQHFGDGTRLSIL.

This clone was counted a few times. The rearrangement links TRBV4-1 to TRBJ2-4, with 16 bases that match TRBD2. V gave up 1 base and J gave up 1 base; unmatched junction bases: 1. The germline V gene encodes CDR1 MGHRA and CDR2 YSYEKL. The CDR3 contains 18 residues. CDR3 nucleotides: TGCGCCAGCAGCCAAGGGGGACTAGCGGGAGGGGCCAAAAACATTCAGTACTTC. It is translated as CASSQGGLAGGAKNIQYF.

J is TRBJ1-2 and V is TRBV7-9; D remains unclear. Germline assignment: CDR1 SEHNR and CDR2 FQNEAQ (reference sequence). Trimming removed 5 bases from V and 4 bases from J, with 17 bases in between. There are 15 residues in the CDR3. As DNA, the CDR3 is TGTGCCAGCAGCGACGATCGGCTAACAGTCTATGGCTACACCTTC. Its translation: CASSDDRLTVYGYTF.

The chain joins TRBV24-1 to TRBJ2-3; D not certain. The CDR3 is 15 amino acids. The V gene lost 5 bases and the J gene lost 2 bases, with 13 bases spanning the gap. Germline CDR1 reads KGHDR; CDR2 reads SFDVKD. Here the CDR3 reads CATSGAGSHTDTQYF. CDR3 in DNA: TGTGCCACCAGTGGAGCAGGTTCCCACACAGATACGCAGTATTTT.

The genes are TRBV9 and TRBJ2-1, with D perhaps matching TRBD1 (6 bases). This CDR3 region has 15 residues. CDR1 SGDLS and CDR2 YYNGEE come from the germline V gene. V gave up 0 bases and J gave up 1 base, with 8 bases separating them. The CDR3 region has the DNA TGTGCCAGCAGCGTAGGGACAGCTTCCTACAATGAGCAGTTCTTC. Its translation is CASSVGTASYNEQFF.

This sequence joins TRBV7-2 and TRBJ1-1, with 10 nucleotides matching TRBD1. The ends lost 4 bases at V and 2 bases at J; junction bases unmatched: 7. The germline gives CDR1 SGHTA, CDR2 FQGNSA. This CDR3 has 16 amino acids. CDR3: CASSSWTGGRNTEAFF. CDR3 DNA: TGTGCCAGCAGCTCTTGGACAGGGGGGAGAAACACTGAAGCTTTCTTT.